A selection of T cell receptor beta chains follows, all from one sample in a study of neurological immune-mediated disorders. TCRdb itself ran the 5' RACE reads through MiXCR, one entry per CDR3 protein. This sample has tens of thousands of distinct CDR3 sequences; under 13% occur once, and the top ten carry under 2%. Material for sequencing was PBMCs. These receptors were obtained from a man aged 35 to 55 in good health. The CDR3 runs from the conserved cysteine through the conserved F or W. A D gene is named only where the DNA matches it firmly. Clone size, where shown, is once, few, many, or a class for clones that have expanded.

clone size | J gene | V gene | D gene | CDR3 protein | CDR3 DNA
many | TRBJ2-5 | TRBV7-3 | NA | CASSLGGRGETQYF | TGTGCCAGCAGCTTGGGGGGGCGAGGGGAGACCCAGTACTTC
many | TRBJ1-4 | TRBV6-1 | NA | CASRPRSLNEKLFF | TGTGCCAGCAGACCCAGATCACTGAATGAAAAACTGTTTTTT
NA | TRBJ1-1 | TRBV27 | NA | CASSLLIRGAEAFF | TGTGCCAGCAGTTTATTAATACGGGGGGCTGAAGCTTTCTTT
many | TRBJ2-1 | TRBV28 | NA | CASSLFENEQFF | TGTGCCAGCAGTTTATTTGAGAATGAGCAGTTCTTC
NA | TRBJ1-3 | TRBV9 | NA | CASSVEGGNTIYF | TGTGCCAGCAGCGTAGAGGGTGGAAACACCATATATTTT
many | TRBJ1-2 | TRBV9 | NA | CASSPNGDHRYGYTF | TGTGCCAGCAGCCCCAATGGGGACCACCGCTATGGCTACACCTTC
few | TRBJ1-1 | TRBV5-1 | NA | CASNMRTPNTEAFF | TGCGCCAGCAACATGAGGACACCGAACACTGAAGCTTTCTTT
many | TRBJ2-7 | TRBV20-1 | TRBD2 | CSAYGRGLAGTYEQYF | TGCAGTGCCTACGGAAGGGGACTAGCGGGAACCTACGAGCAGTACTTC
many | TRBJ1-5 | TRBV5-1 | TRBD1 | CASSQGGNTSNQPQHF | TGCGCCAGCAGTCAGGGGGGAAATACGAGCAATCAGCCCCAGCATTTT
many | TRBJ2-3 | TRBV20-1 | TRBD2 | CSAPGRLAGEDTQYF | TGCAGTGCTCCAGGTCGACTAGCGGGGGAAGATACGCAGTATTTT
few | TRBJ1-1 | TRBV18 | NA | CASSPPPGTEAFF | TGTGCCAGCTCACCACCGCCGGGGACTGAAGCTTTCTTT
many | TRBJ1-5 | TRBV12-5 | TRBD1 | CASGLVVSRDRGFQQPQHF | TGTGCTAGTGGTTTGGTAGTTAGTAGGGACAGGGGTTTCCAGCAGCCCCAGCATTTT
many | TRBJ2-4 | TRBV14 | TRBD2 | CASSRGSGTSENIQYF | TGTGCCAGCAGCCGCGGTTCCGGGACTAGTGAAAACATTCAGTACTTC
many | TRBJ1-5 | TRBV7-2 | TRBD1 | CASSYGTGFGGNQPQHF | TGTGCCAGCAGCTACGGGACAGGCTTCGGGGGCAATCAGCCCCAGCATTTT
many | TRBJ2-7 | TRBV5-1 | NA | CASSLWGRASYEQYF | TGCGCCAGCAGCTTGTGGGGAAGAGCATCCTACGAGCAGTACTTC
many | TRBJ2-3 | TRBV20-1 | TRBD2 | CSAKLAGGLDTQYF | TGCAGTGCTAAGCTAGCGGGGGGCCTAGATACGCAGTATTTT
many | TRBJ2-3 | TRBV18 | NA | CASSPESDTQYF | TGTGCCAGCTCACCGGAGAGCGATACGCAGTATTTT
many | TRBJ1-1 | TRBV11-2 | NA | CASSLRSKEAFF | TGTGCCAGCAGCTTAAGATCGAAGGAAGCTTTCTTT
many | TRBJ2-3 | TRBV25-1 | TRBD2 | CASSEGGGAGTDTQYF | TGTGCCAGCAGTGAGGGGGGGGGAGCCGGCACAGATACGCAGTATTTT
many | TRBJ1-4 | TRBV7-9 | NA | CASSYEGGIREKLFF | TGTGCCAGCAGCTACGAAGGAGGGATTAGGGAAAAACTGTTTTTT
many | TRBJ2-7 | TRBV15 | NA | CATSRALDSPYEQYF | TGTGCCACCAGCAGAGCCCTGGACAGTCCCTACGAGCAGTACTTC
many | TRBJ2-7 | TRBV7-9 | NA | CASSLSLMGEQYF | TGTGCCAGCAGCTTATCCTTAATGGGGGAGCAGTACTTC
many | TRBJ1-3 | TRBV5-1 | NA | CASSLGGASGNTIYF | TGCGCCAGCAGCTTAGGGGGAGCCTCTGGAAACACCATATATTTT
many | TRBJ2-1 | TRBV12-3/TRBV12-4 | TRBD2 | CASSLEAGGARWNEQFF | TGTGCCAGCAGTTTAGAAGCCGGGGGGGCCCGGTGGAATGAGCAGTTCTTC
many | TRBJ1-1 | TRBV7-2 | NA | CASSFGRDTEAFF | TGTGCCAGCAGCTTCGGCAGGGACACTGAAGCTTTCTTT
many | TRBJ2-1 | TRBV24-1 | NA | CATSSTGGASYNEQFF | TGTGCCACCAGTTCCACGGGGGGCGCGTCCTACAATGAGCAGTTCTTC
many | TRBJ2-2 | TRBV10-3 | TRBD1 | CAISESTGKGELFF | TGTGCCATCAGTGAGTCGACAGGGAAGGGGGAGCTGTTTTTT
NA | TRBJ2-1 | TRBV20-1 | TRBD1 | CSAIDRGGYYNEQFF | TGCAGTGCTATAGACAGGGGAGGTTACTACAATGAGCAGTTCTTC
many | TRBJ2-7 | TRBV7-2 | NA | CASSLGPGMYEQYF | TGTGCCAGCAGCTTGGGACCCGGAATGTACGAGCAGTACTTC
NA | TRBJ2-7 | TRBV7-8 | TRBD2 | CASSPSGGGFHEQYF | TGTGCCAGCAGCCCAAGCGGGGGGGGTTTCCACGAGCAGTACTTC
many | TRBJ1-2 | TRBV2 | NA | CASSASRRYGYTF | TGTGCCAGCAGTGCTAGCAGGCGCTATGGCTACACCTTC
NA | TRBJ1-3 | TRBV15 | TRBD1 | CATSDRARSGNTIYF | TGTGCCACCAGCGACAGGGCCCGCTCTGGAAACACCATATATTTT
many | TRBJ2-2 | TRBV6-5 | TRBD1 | CASSSGQGRTGELFF | TGTGCCAGCAGTTCCGGACAGGGACGCACCGGGGAGCTGTTTTTT
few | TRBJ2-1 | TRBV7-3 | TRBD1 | CASSSGQGIYGEQFF | TGTGCCAGCAGCTCAGGACAGGGGATATACGGTGAGCAGTTCTTC
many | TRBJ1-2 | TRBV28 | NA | CATQEFGDYGYTF | TGTGCCACCCAAGAGTTCGGGGACTATGGCTACACCTTC
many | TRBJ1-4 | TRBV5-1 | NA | CASSLDLSGYEKLFF | TGCGCCAGCAGCTTGGACCTCAGCGGGTATGAAAAACTGTTTTTT
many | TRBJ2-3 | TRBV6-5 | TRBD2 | CASSYAGGADTQYF | TGTGCCAGCAGTTACGCGGGAGGGGCAGATACGCAGTATTTT
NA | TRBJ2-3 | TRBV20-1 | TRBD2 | CSGLAGGLGDTQYF | TGCAGTGGACTAGCGGGGGGGTTGGGTGATACGCAGTATTTT
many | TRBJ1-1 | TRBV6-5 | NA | CASSKGRNTEAFF | TGTGCCAGCAGCAAGGGACGGAACACTGAAGCTTTCTTT